Following are 22 T cell receptor beta chains from one sample sequenced in a study of identifying expanded T cells in peripheral blood. Produced via immunoSEQ multiplex PCR; TCRdb's table is partial and in-frame only. The table includes about 74,000 clones, 84% detected once. Sequenced input: blood. The source is a person aged 18 to 75 in good health.

The chain couples TRBV28 to TRBJ2-7; 10 positions match TRBD1. Germline assignment: CDR1 MDHEN and CDR2 SYDVKM. The CDR3 covers 14 residues. Trimming removed 6 bases from V and 3 bases from J; junction bases left unmatched: 5. The CDR3 loop is CASRAGTGVYEQYF. For the CDR3, the DNA is TGTGCCAGCAGGGCCGGGACAGGGGTCTACGAGCAGTACTTC. Combining the CDR3 with reference TRBV28 and TRBJ2-7 gives the whole variable domain DVKVTQSSRYLVKRTGEKVFLECVQDMDHENMFWYRQDPGLGLRLIYFSYDVKMKEKGDIPEGYSVSREKKERFSLILESASTNQTSMYLCASRAGTGVYEQYFGPGTRLTVT.

The chain is built from TRBV28 and TRBJ2-7; D uncertain. This CDR3 is 11 amino acids long. Germline-derived CDR1 and CDR2 are MDHEN and SYDVKM. V lost 7 bases to trimming and J lost 7 bases, with 11 bases between them. CDR3 region: CASTDDREQYF. CDR3 sequence (DNA): TGTGCCAGCACTGACGATCGGGAGCAGTACTTC.

The genes are TRBV27 and TRBJ2-1; D is tentatively TRBD1 or TRBD2 (5 bases each). The CDR3 loop spans 15 amino acids. Germline V gene sequence: CDR1 MNHEY, CDR2 SMNVEV (reference sequence). Trimming left V 2 bases short and J 6 bases short, with 14 bases between. The CDR3, as DNA: TGTGCCAGCAGTTTACGGGCATCAGGGAGCAATGAGCAGTTCTTC. Translated, it gives CASSLRASGSNEQFF.

The rearrangement links TRBV28 to TRBJ1-1; D is undetermined. The CDR3 is 13 residues long. V lost 2 bases to trimming and J lost 7 bases, with 11 bases between them. Germline V gives CDR1 MDHEN, CDR2 SYDVKM. CDR3 amino acids: CASSLPLSYEAFF. In nucleotides, the CDR3 is TGTGCCAGCAGTTTACCCCTTAGTTATGAAGCTTTCTTT. Full variable domain (rest looked up from reference TRBV28 and TRBJ1-1): DVKVTQSSRYLVKRTGEKVFLECVQDMDHENMFWYRQDPGLGLRLIYFSYDVKMKEKGDIPEGYSVSREKKERFSLILESASTNQTSMYLCASSLPLSYEAFFGQGTRLTVV.

CDR3 region: CSGLLAGETQYF. CDR3 nucleotides: TGCAGCGGACTTTTAGCGGGAGAGACCCAGTACTTC. The rearrangement joins TRBV29-1 to TRBJ2-5; 7 bases are shared with TRBD2. In germline, CDR1 is SQVTM, CDR2 ANQGSEA. J gave up 4 bases and V 7 bases, and 6 bases lay outside the gene matches. This CDR3 is 12 amino acids long.

This chain links TRBV6-1 with TRBJ1-1; D uncertain. From germline, CDR1 is MNHNS and CDR2 SASEGT. CDR3 size: 15 residues. V lost 4 bases and J lost 3, with 15 bases in between. The CDR3 protein is CASSGSGVRHTEAFF. The CDR3 region has the DNA TGTGCCAGCAGTGGAAGTGGAGTAAGGCACACTGAAGCTTTCTTT.

With respect to this clone: At one end, the junction sequence differs from germline, possibly due to a read error. The V gene is TRBV2, the J gene TRBJ2-1; 8 positions agree with TRBD2. The CDR3 extends over 16 amino acids. The germline gives CDR1 SNHLY, CDR2 FYNNEI. CDR3 sequence reads: CASSQAIGTSLNEQFF. CDR3 nucleotides: TGTGCCAGCAGTCAAGCGATCGGGACTAGTCTCAATGAGCAGTTCTTC.

The rearrangement uses TRBV7-9 and TRBJ2-3; a weak D match, TRBD2 (6 bases). The V gene lost 4 bases and the J gene lost 0 bases, with 11 bases spanning the gap. The V gene's germline CDR1 is SEHNR and CDR2 FQNEAQ (reference sequence). The CDR3 totals 15 residues. Here the CDR3 reads CASSSPGLSTDTQYF. The CDR3 nucleotides are TGTGCCAGCAGCTCCCCGGGACTGAGCACAGATACGCAGTATTTT.

For the CDR3, the DNA is TGTGCCAGTCAGGGGTTGTCTGGGGCCAACGTCCTGACTTTC. It specifies CASQGLSGANVLTF. The chain employs TRBV19 and TRBJ2-6, with D maybe TRBD1 (6 bases). This CDR3 has 14 residues. The germline V gene encodes CDR1 LNHDA and CDR2 SQIVND (reference sequence). Trimming took 8 bases from V and 1 from J, leaving 9 bases between them. The complete variable domain, with remaining parts taken from reference TRBV19 and TRBJ2-6, reads DGGITQSPKYLFRKEGQNVTLSCEQNLNHDAMYWYRQDPGQGLRLIYYSQIVNDFQKGDIAEGYSVSREKKESFPLTVTSAQKNPTAFYLCASQGLSGANVLTFGAGSRLTVL.

The V gene is TRBV11-1, the J gene TRBJ2-2; D call uncertain. This CDR3 region has 16 residues. CDR1 is SGHAT, CDR2 FQDESV, per germline (reference sequence). Trimming cost V 5 bases and J 3 bases, with 16 bases left between them. The DNA for the CDR3 is TGTGCCAGCAGCCCCCCTGGTGGGCATTACACCGGGGAGCTGTTTTTT. Protein: CASSPPGGHYTGELFF.

This rearrangement joins TRBV11-2 to TRBJ2-2; D call uncertain. This CDR3 contains 16 residues. V was trimmed by 2 bases and J by 5 bases, leaving 15 bases between them. The germline CDR1 and CDR2 sequences are SGHAT and FQNNGV. In nucleotides, the CDR3 is TGTGCCAGCAGCTTAACCGGGTTTAGCTCGACCGGGGAGCTGTTTTTT. Translation gives CASSLTGFSSTGELFF.

The CDR3 DNA reads TGTGCCAGCAGTTACCCGGCGGGGTTGAATGAGCAGTTCTTC. As protein: CASSYPAGLNEQFF. The chain combines TRBV6-6 with TRBJ2-1, with a weak D call TRBD2 (6 bases). CDR1 is MNHNY, CDR2 SVGAGI, per germline (reference sequence). The CDR3 consists of 14 residues. The V and J ends lost 2 bases and 7 bases respectively, with 12 bases between them.

This clone was found a few times. The chain joins TRBV6-1 to TRBJ2-7; TRBD1 aligns across 7 bases. Germline lookup yields CDR1 MNHNS and CDR2 SASEGT. Unmatched junction bases numbered 6, after V lost 5 bases and J lost 2 bases. CDR3 size: 14 residues. CDR3 nucleotides: TGTGCCAGCAGTACCACCGGGACAGCCTACGAGCAGTACTTC. Its translation is CASSTTGTAYEQYF.

The chain joins TRBV7-3 to TRBJ2-7, with D tentatively TRBD1 (5 bases). V lost 1 base and J lost 5, with 12 bases in between. The V gene's germline CDR1 is SGHTA and CDR2 FQGTGA. The CDR3 covers 14 residues. CDR3 region: CASSLRQGVDEQYF. As DNA, the CDR3 is TGTGCCAGCAGCTTAAGGCAGGGTGTAGACGAGCAGTACTTC.

The V and J genes are TRBV7-9 and TRBJ1-2; no reliable D call. Germline V CDR1 and CDR2: SEHNR, FQNEAQ (reference sequence). V shed 5 bases and J shed 4 bases, with 14 bases lying between them. The CDR3 is made up of 14 amino acids. The CDR3 loop reads CASSAGPVGYGYTF. DNA for the CDR3: TGTGCCAGCAGCGCTGGACCGGTCGGCTATGGCTACACCTTC.

This sequence joins TRBV19 and TRBJ2-5; 10 bases match TRBD2. CDR1 LNHDA and CDR2 SQIVND come from the germline V gene (reference sequence). With V trimmed by 5 bases and J by 4 bases, 7 bases remained unmatched. The CDR3 consists of 15 residues. This CDR3 is CASSFSSGSSETQYF. In DNA, the CDR3 is TGTGCCAGTAGTTTCTCTAGCGGGAGTTCAGAGACCCAGTACTTC.

V usage is TRBV6-1 and J usage is TRBJ2-6; the D is unclear. V was pared by 11 bases and J by 1 base, with 9 bases between. The CDR3 spans 13 residues. CDR1 is MNHNS and CDR2 is SASEGT in the germline V gene. CDR3 in amino acids: CACENSGANVLTF. The DNA for the CDR3 is TGTGCCTGCGAAAATTCTGGGGCCAACGTCCTGACTTTC.

The chain is built from TRBV28 and TRBJ2-3, with D maybe TRBD2 (5 bases). The germline CDR1 and CDR2 sequences are MDHEN and SYDVKM. The CDR3 covers 16 residues. Trimming removed 7 bases at V and 2 bases at J, with 19 bases between. The CDR3 reads CASKPRSPSPTDTQYF. As DNA, the CDR3 is TGTGCCAGCAAACCTCGGAGCCCTAGCCCCACAGATACGCAGTATTTT.

The chain is built from TRBV15 and TRBJ1-4, with D perhaps TRBD1 (5 bases). V dropped 0 bases and J dropped 0 bases, with 11 bases sitting between them. Germline V CDR1 and CDR2: LNHNV, YYDKDF (reference sequence). This CDR3 has 17 amino acids. As DNA, the CDR3 is TGTGCCACCAGCAGAGAGTACAGGCCCTCAACTAATGAAAAACTGTTTTTT. Its protein is CATSREYRPSTNEKLFF.

The chain joins TRBV2 to TRBJ2-7; no reliable D call. V dropped 6 bases and J dropped 2 bases, with 14 bases sitting between them. The CDR3 runs to 14 residues. The germline V gene encodes CDR1 SNHLY and CDR2 FYNNEI. The CDR3 nucleotides read TGTGCCAGCAGAGTTACAGCGATTACCTACGAGCAGTACTTC. Its translation is CASRVTAITYEQYF. Based on the CDR3 plus reference TRBV2 and TRBJ2-7, the full variable domain is EPEVTQTPSHQVTQMGQEVILRCVPISNHLYFYWYRQILGQKVEFLVSFYNNEISEKSEIFDDQFSVERPDGSNFTLKIRSTKLEDSAMYFCASRVTAITYEQYFGPGTRLTVT.

This chain connects TRBV5-6 to TRBJ2-1; no reliable D call. The CDR3 sequence is 13 residues long. Germline V CDR1 and CDR2: SGHDT, YYEEEE. V was trimmed by 4 bases and J by 4 bases, leaving 9 bases between them. In DNA form, the CDR3 reads TGTGCCAGCAGCACCATATCTTACAATGAGCAGTTCTTC. Its translation: CASSTISYNEQFF. The variable domain in full, with the rest retrieved from reference TRBV5-6 and TRBJ2-1, is DAGVTQSPTHLIKTRGQQVTLRCSPKSGHDTVSWYQQALGQGPQFIFQYYEEEERQRGNFPDRFSGHQFPNYSSELNVNALLLGDSALYLCASSTISYNEQFFGPGTRLTVL.

This clone was counted once. The chain uses TRBV7-2 and TRBJ1-2, with TRBD1 matching over 7 bases. Per germline, CDR1 SGHTA and CDR2 FQGNSA. This CDR3 has 15 residues. The V and J ends lost 5 bases and 6 bases, in that order; junction bases with no gene match: 12. The CDR3 region has the DNA TGTGCCAGCAGCCGTGAAAAGGACAGGATTAATGGCTACACCTTC. Translating it yields CASSREKDRINGYTF.